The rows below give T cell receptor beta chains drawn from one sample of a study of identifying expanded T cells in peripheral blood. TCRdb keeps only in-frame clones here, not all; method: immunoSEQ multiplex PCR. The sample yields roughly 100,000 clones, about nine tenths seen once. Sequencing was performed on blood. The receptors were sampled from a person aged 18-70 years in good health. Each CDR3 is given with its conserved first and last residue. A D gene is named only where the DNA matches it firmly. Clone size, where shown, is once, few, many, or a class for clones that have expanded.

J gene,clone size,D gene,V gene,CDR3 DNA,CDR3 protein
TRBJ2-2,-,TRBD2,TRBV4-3,TGCGCCAGCAGCCAAGTTTTGGGCCAGGGGACTAGCTCCGGGGAGCTGTTTTTT,CASSQVLGQGTSSGELFF
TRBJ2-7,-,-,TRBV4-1,TGCGCCAGCAGCCAAGAGGAACTAGCTTCCTACGAGCAGTACTTC,CASSQEELASYEQYF
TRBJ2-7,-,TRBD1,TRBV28,TGTGCCAGCCAGGGACAGGGCTATCTCGAGCAGTACTTC,CASQGQGYLEQYF
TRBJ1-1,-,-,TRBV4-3,TGCGCCAGCAGCCAAGATTGGGGGGGGAGTGTTGAAGCTTTCTTT,CASSQDWGGSVEAFF
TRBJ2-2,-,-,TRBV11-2,TGTGCCAGCAGCTTACTTGCGCTCAACACCGGGGAGCTGTTTTTT,CASSLLALNTGELFF
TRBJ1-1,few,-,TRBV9,TGTGCCAGCAGCGTCAGTGGGCTATGGAACACTGAAGCTTTCTTT,CASSVSGLWNTEAFF
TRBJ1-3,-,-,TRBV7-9,TGTGCCAGCAGCTTAGGACCCGGAAACACCATATATTTT,CASSLGPGNTIYF
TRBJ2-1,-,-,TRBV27,TGTGCCAGCAGTTTAGGCGGGGACCTCTACAATGAGCAGTTCTTC,CASSLGGDLYNEQFF
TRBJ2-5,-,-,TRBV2,TGTGCCAGCAGTGAGGGACGAGGGGAAGAGACCCAGTACTTC,CASSEGRGEETQYF
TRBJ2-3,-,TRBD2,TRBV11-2,TGTGCCAGCAGCGTAGCGGGATACGGCACAGATACGCAGTATTTT,CASSVAGYGTDTQYF
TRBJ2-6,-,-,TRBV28,TGTGCCAGCAGTTTATTCCAGGCCATCTCTGGGGCCAACGTCCTGACTTTC,CASSLFQAISGANVLTF
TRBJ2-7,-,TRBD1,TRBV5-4,TGTGCCAGCAGCCTCCCAGGGGGCTACGAGCAGTACTTC,CASSLPGGYEQYF
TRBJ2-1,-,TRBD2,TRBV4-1,TGCGCCAGCAGCCCACGACTTAGCGGGGCCTACAATGAGCAGTTCTTC,CASSPRLSGAYNEQFF
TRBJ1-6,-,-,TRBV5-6,TGTGCCAGCAGCTCCCTAGGGGCACCCCTCCACTTT,CASSSLGAPLHF
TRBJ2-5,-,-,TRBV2,TGTGCCAGCAGTCCTACAGGGCAGGACCAAGAGACCCAGTACTTC,CASSPTGQDQETQYF
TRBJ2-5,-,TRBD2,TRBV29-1,TGCAGCGTTGATCCGGCGGGAGCGGCGACCCAGTACTTC,CSVDPAGAATQYF
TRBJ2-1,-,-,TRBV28,TGTGCCAGCAGTTTTAGTGGGATCAGGAATGAGCAGTTCTTC,CASSFSGIRNEQFF
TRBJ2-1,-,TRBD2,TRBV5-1,TGCGCCAGCAGCCGAAACCTGTGGACTAGCGGTACCTACAATGAGCAGTTCTTC,CASSRNLWTSGTYNEQFF
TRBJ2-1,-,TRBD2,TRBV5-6,TGTGCCAGCAGCTTGGTTTTGGTAGCGGGTCTTCATGAGCAGTTCTTC,CASSLVLVAGLHEQFF
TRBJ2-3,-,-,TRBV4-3,TGCGCCAGCAGCCAAAGTCGATCCGCAGATACGCAGTATTTT,CASSQSRSADTQYF
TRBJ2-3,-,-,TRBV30,TGTGCCTGGACCGGGACAAGCCTAGATACGCAGTATTTT,CAWTGTSLDTQYF
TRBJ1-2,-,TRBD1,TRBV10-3,TGTGCCATCAGTTTAACGGGACAGGAGGGTTTCGACTATGGCTACACCTTC,CAISLTGQEGFDYGYTF
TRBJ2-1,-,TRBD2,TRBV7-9,TGTGCCAGCAGTTCCGGACTAGCGGGAGTAAATGAGCAGTTCTTC,CASSSGLAGVNEQFF
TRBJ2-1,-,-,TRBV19,TGTGCCAGTAGCCGAGGGGGGAATGAGCAGTTCTTC,CASSRGGNEQFF
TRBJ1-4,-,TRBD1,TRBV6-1,TGTGCCAGCAGTGGGGGACAGGGTTCTGAAAAACTGTTTTTT,CASSGGQGSEKLFF
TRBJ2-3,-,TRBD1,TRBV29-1,TGCAGCGTTATGACAGGGGGCACAGATACGCAGTATTTT,CSVMTGGTDTQYF
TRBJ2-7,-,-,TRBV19,TGTGCCAGTAGCGCGACTCAGTTCTCCTACGAGCAGTACTTC,CASSATQFSYEQYF
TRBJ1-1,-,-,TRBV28,TGTGCCAGCAGTTTACGGGGGATGGACACTGAAGCTTTCTTT,CASSLRGMDTEAFF
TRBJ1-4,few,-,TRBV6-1,TGTGCCAGCAGAGAAGGGGGGGCGCCTAATGAAAAACTGTTTTTT,CASREGGAPNEKLFF
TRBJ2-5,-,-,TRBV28,TGTGCCAGCAGTCTCAGGCGGGAGACCCAGTACTTC,CASSLRRETQYF
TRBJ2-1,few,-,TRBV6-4,TGTGCCAGCAGTGAAGGGGCCTACAATGAGCAGTTCTTC,CASSEGAYNEQFF
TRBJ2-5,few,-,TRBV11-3,TGTGCCAGCAGCCCTCCCGGTCAAGAGACCCAGTACTTC,CASSPPGQETQYF
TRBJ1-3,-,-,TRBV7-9,TGTGCCAGCAGCTTTGGACAGTCTCGCGCCATATATTTT,CASSFGQSRAIYF
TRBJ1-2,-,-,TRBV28,TGTGCCAGCACCTGGGGGGCAGACTATGGCTACACCTTC,CASTWGADYGYTF
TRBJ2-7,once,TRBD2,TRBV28,TGTGCCAGCAGTTTAGCGGGAACAAGCGGGGGGGCTGTCGAGCAGTACTTC,CASSLAGTSGGAVEQYF
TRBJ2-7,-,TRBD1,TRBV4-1,TGCGCCAGCAGCCAAAGGACAGGGAGCTCCTACGAGCAGTACTTC,CASSQRTGSSYEQYF
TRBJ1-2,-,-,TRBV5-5,TGTGCCAGCAGCATTCGACAGGAGAACTATGGCTACACCTTC,CASSIRQENYGYTF
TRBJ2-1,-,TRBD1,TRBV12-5,TGTGCTAGTGGCCCAGGGGGTTTTGAGCAGTTCTTC,CASGPGGFEQFF
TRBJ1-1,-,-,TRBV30,TGTGCCTGGAGTAGGCAGTCGAACACTGAAGCTTTCTTT,CAWSRQSNTEAFF
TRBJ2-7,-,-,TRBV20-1,TGCAGTGCTAGATCGCGCTACGAGCAGTACTTC,CSARSRYEQYF
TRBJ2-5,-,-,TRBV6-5,TGTGCCAGCAGTTACCAGGGCCAAGAGACCCAGTACTTC,CASSYQGQETQYF
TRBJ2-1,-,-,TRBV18,TGTGCCAGCTCACCCGTCCATGAGCAGTTCTTC,CASSPVHEQFF
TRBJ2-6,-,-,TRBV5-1,TGCGCCAGCAGCTCTTCCGGGACACGCCGCTCTGGGGCCAACGTCCTGACTTTC,CASSSSGTRRSGANVLTF
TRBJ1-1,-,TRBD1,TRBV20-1,TGCAGGGGACAGGATTTGGCTGAAGCTTTCTTT,CRGQDLAEAFF
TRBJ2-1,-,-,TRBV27,TGTGCCAGCAGGGGGGCGTTTGAGCAGTTCTTC,CASRGAFEQFF